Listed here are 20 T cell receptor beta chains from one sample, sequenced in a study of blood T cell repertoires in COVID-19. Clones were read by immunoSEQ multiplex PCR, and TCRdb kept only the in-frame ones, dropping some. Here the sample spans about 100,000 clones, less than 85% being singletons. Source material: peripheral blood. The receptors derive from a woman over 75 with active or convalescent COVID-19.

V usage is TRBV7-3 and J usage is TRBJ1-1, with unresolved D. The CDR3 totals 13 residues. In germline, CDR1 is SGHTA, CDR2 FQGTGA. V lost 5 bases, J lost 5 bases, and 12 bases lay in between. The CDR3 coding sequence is TGTGCCAGCAGCCTCTACGAAGCAACTGAAGCTTTCTTT. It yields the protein CASSLYEATEAFF.

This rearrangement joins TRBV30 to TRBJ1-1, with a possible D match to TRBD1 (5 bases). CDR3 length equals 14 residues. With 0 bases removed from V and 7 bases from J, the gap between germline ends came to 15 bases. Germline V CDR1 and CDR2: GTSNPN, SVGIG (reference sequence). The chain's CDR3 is CAWSVRGRGYEAFF. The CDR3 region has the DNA TGTGCCTGGAGTGTAAGGGGTCGCGGATATGAAGCTTTCTTT.

Here the CDR3 DNA reads TGTGCCAGCAGCTTGGGGTCCGGGGCCTACAATGAGCAGTTCTTC. This sequence encodes CASSLGSGAYNEQFF. The chain uses TRBV5-5 and TRBJ2-1; maybe TRBD2 (5 bases). The CDR3 is 15 residues long. V lost 0 bases, J lost 2 bases, and 9 bases lay in between. Germline CDR1 is SGHKS and CDR2 is YYEKEE (reference sequence).

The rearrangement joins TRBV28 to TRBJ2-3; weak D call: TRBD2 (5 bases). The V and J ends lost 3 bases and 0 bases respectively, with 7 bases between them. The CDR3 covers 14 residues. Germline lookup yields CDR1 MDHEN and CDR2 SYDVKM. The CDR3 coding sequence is TGTGCCAGCAGTTTGGGCGGGAGCACAGATACGCAGTATTTT. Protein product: CASSLGGSTDTQYF.

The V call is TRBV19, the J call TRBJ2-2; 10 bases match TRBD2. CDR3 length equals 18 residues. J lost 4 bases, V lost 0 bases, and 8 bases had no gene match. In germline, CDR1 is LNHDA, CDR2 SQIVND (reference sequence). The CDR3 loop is CASSIDTSGMRLTGELFF. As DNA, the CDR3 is TGTGCCAGTAGTATAGATACTAGCGGGATGCGCCTCACCGGGGAGCTGTTTTTT.

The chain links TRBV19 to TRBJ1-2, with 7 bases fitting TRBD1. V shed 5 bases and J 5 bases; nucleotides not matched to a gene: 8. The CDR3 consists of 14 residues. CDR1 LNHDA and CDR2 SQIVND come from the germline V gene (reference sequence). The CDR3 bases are TGTGCCAGTAGTCCCCACGACAGGGTTTATGGCTACACCTTC. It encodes CASSPHDRVYGYTF.

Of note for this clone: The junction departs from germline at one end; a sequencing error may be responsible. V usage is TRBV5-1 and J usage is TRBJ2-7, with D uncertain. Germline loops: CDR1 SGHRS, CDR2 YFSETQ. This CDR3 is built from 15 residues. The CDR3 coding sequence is TGTGCCAGCAGCTTGGGTTTTGGCAGATCCGACGAGCAGTACTTC. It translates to CASSLGFGRSDEQYF.

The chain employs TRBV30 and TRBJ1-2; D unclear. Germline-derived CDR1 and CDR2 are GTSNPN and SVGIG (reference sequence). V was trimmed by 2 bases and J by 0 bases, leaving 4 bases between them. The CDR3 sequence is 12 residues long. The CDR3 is CAWSITNYGYTF. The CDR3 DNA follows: TGTGCCTGGAGTATAACTAACTATGGCTACACCTTC.

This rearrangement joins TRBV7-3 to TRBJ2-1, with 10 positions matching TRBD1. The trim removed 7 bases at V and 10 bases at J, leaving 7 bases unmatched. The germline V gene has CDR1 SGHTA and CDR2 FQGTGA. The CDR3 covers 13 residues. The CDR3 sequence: CASTLTGGEEQFF. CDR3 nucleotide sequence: TGTGCCAGCACCCTGACAGGGGGCGAAGAGCAGTTCTTC.

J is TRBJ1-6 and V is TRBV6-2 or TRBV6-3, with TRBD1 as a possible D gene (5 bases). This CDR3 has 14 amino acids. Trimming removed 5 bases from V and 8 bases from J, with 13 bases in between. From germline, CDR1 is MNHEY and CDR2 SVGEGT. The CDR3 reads CASSRDSAYSPLHF. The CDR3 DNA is TGTGCCAGCAGTCGCGACAGCGCTTATTCACCCCTCCACTTT.

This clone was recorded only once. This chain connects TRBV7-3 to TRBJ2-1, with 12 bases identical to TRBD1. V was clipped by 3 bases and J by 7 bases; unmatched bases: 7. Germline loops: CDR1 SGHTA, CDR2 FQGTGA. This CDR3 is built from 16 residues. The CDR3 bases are TGTGCCAGCAGCTTTGAACCGGGACAGGGGGCAAATGAGCAGTTCTTC. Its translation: CASSFEPGQGANEQFF. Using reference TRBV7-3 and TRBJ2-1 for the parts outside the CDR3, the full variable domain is GAGVSQTPSNKVTEKGKYVELRCDPISGHTALYWYRQSLGQGPEFLIYFQGTGAADDSGLPNDRFFAVRPEGSVSTLKIQRTERGDSAVYLCASSFEPGQGANEQFFGPGTRLTVL.

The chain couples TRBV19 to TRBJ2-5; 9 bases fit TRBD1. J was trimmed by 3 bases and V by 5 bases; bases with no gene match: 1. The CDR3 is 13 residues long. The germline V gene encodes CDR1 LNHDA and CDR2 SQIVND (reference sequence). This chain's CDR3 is CASSDRGEETQYF. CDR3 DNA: TGTGCCAGTAGTGACAGGGGGGAAGAGACCCAGTACTTC.

CDR3 coding DNA: TGTGCCAGCAGCTTCGACGTGGGGAGGACCGGGGAGCTGTTTTTT. Encoded protein: CASSFDVGRTGELFF. V usage is TRBV5-4 and J usage is TRBJ2-2; perhaps TRBD2 as D (6 bases). The CDR3 consists of 15 residues. CDR1 SGHNT and CDR2 YYREEE come from the germline V gene (reference sequence). The germline V and J ends were trimmed by 2 bases and 5 bases, with 13 bases remaining between them.

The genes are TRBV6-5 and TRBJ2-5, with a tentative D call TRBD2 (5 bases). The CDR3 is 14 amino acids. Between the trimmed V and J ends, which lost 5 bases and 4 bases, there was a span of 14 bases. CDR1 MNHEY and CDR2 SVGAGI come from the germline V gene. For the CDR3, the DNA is TGTGCCAGCAGTACCCTCGCTAGCATAGAGACCCAGTACTTC. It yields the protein CASSTLASIETQYF.

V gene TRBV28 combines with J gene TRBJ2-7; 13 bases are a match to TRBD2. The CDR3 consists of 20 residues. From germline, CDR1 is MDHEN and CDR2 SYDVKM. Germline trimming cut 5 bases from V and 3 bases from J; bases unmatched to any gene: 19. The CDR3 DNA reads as TGTGCCAGCAGTCCTCTATTACGACTAGCGGGAGGAACGGGGTTCTACGAGCAGTACTTC. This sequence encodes CASSPLLRLAGGTGFYEQYF.

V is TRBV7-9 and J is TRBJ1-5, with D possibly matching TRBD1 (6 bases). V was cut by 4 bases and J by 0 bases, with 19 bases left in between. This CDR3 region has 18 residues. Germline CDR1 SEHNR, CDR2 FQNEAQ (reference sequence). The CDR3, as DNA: TGTGCCAGCAGCTCGCCACCTGGGGGCTTATCTAGCAATCAGCCCCAGCATTTT. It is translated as CASSSPPGGLSSNQPQHF. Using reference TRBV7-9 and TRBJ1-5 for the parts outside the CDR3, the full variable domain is DTGVSQNPRHKITKRGQNVTFRCDPISEHNRLYWYRQTLGQGPEFLTYFQNEAQLEKSRLLSDRFSAERPKGSFSTLEIQRTEQGDSAMYLCASSSPPGGLSSNQPQHFGDGTRLSIL.

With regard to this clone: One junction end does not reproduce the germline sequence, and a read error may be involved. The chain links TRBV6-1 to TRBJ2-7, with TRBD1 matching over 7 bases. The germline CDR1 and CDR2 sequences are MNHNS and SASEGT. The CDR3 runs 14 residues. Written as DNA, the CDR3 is TGTGCCAGCACTGAAGGGACAGCGGTCTACGAGCAGTACTTC. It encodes CASTEGTAVYEQYF.

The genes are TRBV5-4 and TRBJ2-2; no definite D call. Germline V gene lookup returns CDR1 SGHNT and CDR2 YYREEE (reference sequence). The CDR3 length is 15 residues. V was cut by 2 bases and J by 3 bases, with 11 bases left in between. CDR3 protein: CASSLQSAYTGELFF. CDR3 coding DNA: TGTGCCAGCAGCTTACAGTCGGCTTACACCGGGGAGCTGTTTTTT.

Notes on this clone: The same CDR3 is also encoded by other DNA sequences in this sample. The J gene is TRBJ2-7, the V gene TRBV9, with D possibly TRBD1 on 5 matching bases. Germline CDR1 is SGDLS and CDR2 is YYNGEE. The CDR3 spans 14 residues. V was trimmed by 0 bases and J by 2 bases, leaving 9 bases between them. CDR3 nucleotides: TGTGCCAGCAGCGTAGGTTCAGGGCCCTACGAGCAGTACTTC. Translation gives CASSVGSGPYEQYF.

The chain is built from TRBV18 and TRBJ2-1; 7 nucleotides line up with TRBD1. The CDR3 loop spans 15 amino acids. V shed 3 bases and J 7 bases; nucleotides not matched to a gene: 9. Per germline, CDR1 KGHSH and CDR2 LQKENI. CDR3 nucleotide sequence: TGTGCCAGCTCACCGAAGGGGGCGAGCATTAATGAGCAGTTCTTC. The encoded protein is CASSPKGASINEQFF.